Listed below are T cell receptor beta chains from one sample, sequenced in a study of T cell repertoires in cytomegalovirus infection. Each CDR3 protein gets one entry after TCRdb re-called the reads with MiXCR. The sample consists of 200,000 to 300,000 distinct CDR3 sequences, approximately 9.2% of them appearing once. Sequencing was done on a sample of PBMCs. These TCRs come from a human donor in good health (CMV status not recorded). Some clones in this sample may be carry-over from other donors' samples. CDR3s include the opening cysteine and the closing phenylalanine or tryptophan.

CDR3aa,j_gene,v_gene
CASSSISSSTDTQYF,TRBJ2-3,TRBV28
CASRRTGRRETQYF,TRBJ2-5,TRBV12-3/TRBV12-4
CSAKQRGYEQYF,TRBJ2-7,TRBV20-1
CASGYSNSPLHF,TRBJ1-6,TRBV7-2
CASSSQGVNQPQHF,TRBJ1-5,TRBV7-2
CASSLGPGDRESEKLFF,TRBJ1-4,TRBV12-3/TRBV12-4
CASSLEAQHYNSPLHF,TRBJ1-6,TRBV7-2
CASSSDWTSGSYEQFF,TRBJ2-1,TRBV7-9
CASSPSGLVNTEAFF,TRBJ1-1,TRBV7-2
CSVEVRSSYNEQFF,TRBJ2-1,TRBV29-1
CASKDGQGAGNSPLHF,TRBJ1-6,TRBV7-9
CASSLGHTTNEKLFF,TRBJ1-4,TRBV7-2
CASSRQGEGTEAFF,TRBJ1-1,TRBV6-6
CASSLQTGYEQYF,TRBJ2-7,TRBV11-2
CAISGGVAEKLFF,TRBJ1-4,TRBV11-2
CASREGGQPQHF,TRBJ1-5,TRBV28
CASTEVTSGPNEQFF,TRBJ2-1,TRBV19
CASTHTVFMNTEAFF,TRBJ1-1,TRBV6-1
CASNPRGVNEQFF,TRBJ2-1,TRBV12-3/TRBV12-4
CASSLPRNEQFF,TRBJ2-1,TRBV28
CASSLVVGRGMNTEAFF,TRBJ1-1,TRBV7-7
CASSTRWDGSNYGYTF,TRBJ1-2,TRBV7-9
CASKPDRYSYEQYF,TRBJ2-7,TRBV2
CASSMGVVGNQPQHF,TRBJ1-5,TRBV19
CSVVVGETQYF,TRBJ2-5,TRBV29-1
CASRSGNSYEQYF,TRBJ2-7,TRBV19
CASSLWSSVPFF,TRBJ2-1,TRBV28
CASSTNTAPYNEQFF,TRBJ2-1,TRBV6-4
CAWSVSGSPSYEQYF,TRBJ2-7,TRBV30
CASRRRDYPCPSTDTQYF,TRBJ2-3,TRBV7-3
CASRASGRWSSYNSPLHF,TRBJ1-6,TRBV12-3/TRBV12-4